The 21 T cell receptor beta chains presented below share a single source sample, sequenced in a study of Graves' ophthalmopathy and Graves' hyperthyroidism. Using RNA transcripts, the TCR beta CDR3 regions were amplified. The workflow started with a first-round RT-PCR run with HTBI primers and then moved on to a second-round multiplex PCR. TCRdb recomputed calls from the multiplex PCR reads with MiXCR, one row per CDR3 protein. This sample has 150,000 to 200,000 distinct CDR3 sequences, with just under 40% found just once. The sample consisted of peripheral blood. The receptors were sampled from a man between 25 and 39 years old with Graves' ophthalmopathy.

This clonotype was found a few times. The rearrangement uses TRBV28 and TRBJ1-5; D is perhaps TRBD1 (5 bases). Germline values: CDR1 MDHEN, CDR2 SYDVKM. There are 14 residues in the CDR3. Deletions cut 7 bases from V and 6 bases from J, with 16 bases between. CDR3 loop: CASKEAGGSQPQHF. The CDR3 region has the DNA TGTGCCAGCAAAGAGGCGGGGGGGTCTCAGCCCCAGCATTTT.

CDR3 protein: CASGLTGFDNTGELFF. CDR3 DNA sequence: TGTGCCAGCGGGCTGACAGGGTTCGATAACACCGGGGAGCTGTTTTTT. The V and J genes are TRBV12-3 or TRBV12-4 and TRBJ2-2; 7 bases align to TRBD1. The CDR3 is 16 amino acids. With V trimmed by 8 bases and J by 2 bases, 11 bases remained unmatched.

V usage is TRBV6-2 or TRBV6-3 and J usage is TRBJ2-5, with 7 bases matching TRBD1. V trimming: 8 bases; J trimming: 2 bases; junction bases outside the gene matches: 8. The germline V gene has CDR1 MNHEY and CDR2 SVGEGT. CDR3 length: 14 amino acids. The CDR3 bases are TGTGCCAGCCTAACGGGCAGGGGGCAAGAGACCCAGTACTTC. Amino acid sequence: CASLTGRGQETQYF.

This clonotype has a count of ten or more. The J gene is TRBJ2-7, the V gene TRBV12-3 or TRBV12-4; 11 nucleotides align to TRBD1. The CDR3 spans 15 residues. The trim removed 6 bases at V and 6 bases at J, leaving 10 bases unmatched. CDR3 bases: TGTGCCAGCAGAGCCGGACAGGGGGCCTTGAGCGAGCAGTACTTC. Its translation is CASRAGQGALSEQYF.

This clonotype occurred many times. This sequence joins TRBV29-1 and TRBJ2-2; no definite D call. The CDR3 runs to 15 residues. V lost 5 bases to trimming and J lost 0 bases, with 13 bases between them. Germline CDR1 is SQVTM and CDR2 is ANQGSEA. The CDR3 here is CSVPSPVTNTGELFF. CDR3 sequence (DNA): TGCAGCGTTCCCTCGCCGGTTACGAACACCGGGGAGCTGTTTTTT.

The rearrangement uses TRBV6-1 and TRBJ2-7; 8 bases map to TRBD1. The CDR3 covers 14 residues. The J segment lost 0 bases and the V segment lost 7 bases, leaving 5 bases of the junction unmatched. Germline assignment: CDR1 MNHNS and CDR2 SASEGT. The CDR3 spells CASNKDRDSYEQYF. Here the CDR3 DNA reads TGTGCCAGCAATAAGGACAGGGACTCCTACGAGCAGTACTTC.

This clonotype came up many times. The chain links TRBV30 to TRBJ1-5; the D is unclear. This CDR3 comprises 12 residues. Trimming pared 4 bases from V and 4 bases from J, leaving 8 bases between. Germline values: CDR1 GTSNPN, CDR2 SVGIG (reference sequence). In DNA form, the CDR3 reads TGTGCCTGGAACGATGGGAATCAGCCCCAGCATTTT. Encoded protein: CAWNDGNQPQHF.

This clonotype has ten or more counts. J is TRBJ1-5 and V is TRBV20-1; D may be TRBD1 (6 bases). The V end was cut by 3 bases, the J end by 2 bases, with 14 bases between. CDR1 is DFQATT and CDR2 is SNEGSKA in the germline V gene (reference sequence). This CDR3 is built from 15 residues. The CDR3 is CSASRTGSGNQPQHF. In nucleotides, the CDR3 is TGCAGTGCTAGTCGAACAGGGTCGGGCAATCAGCCCCAGCATTTT.

This clonotype was found many times. V usage is TRBV15 and J usage is TRBJ2-1, with a weak D call TRBD1 (6 bases). This CDR3 has 17 amino acids. With 5 bases removed from V and 4 bases from J, the gap between germline ends came to 21 bases. Germline CDR1 and CDR2: LNHNV and YYDKDF (reference sequence). CDR3 bases: TGTGCCACCAGCGATATCACCTGGGGGCACGCTTACAATGAGCAGTTCTTC. Protein: CATSDITWGHAYNEQFF.

This sequence joins TRBV6-4 and TRBJ2-7, with D tentatively TRBD1 (6 bases). The CDR3 consists of 17 residues. Trimming took 5 bases from V and 6 from J, leaving 26 bases between them. The V gene's germline CDR1 is MRHNA and CDR2 SNTAGT. CDR3 bases: TGTGCCAGCAGTCGACCTCGGGTAGGGGGTTATCGGCTCGAGCAGTACTTC. Translating it yields CASSRPRVGGYRLEQYF.

This clonotype was detected many times. The genes are TRBV18 and TRBJ2-7; D may be TRBD2 (5 bases). The CDR3 covers 15 residues. V lost 6 bases and J lost 4, with 19 bases in between. The germline V gene has CDR1 KGHSH and CDR2 LQKENI. The chain's CDR3 is CASSPPGSKMYEQYF. In DNA form, the CDR3 reads TGTGCCAGCTCGCCGCCGGGAAGTAAGATGTACGAGCAGTACTTC.

This clonotype was seen many times. The gene calls are TRBV29-1 and TRBJ1-2; maybe TRBD1 (6 bases). Germline V gives CDR1 SQVTM, CDR2 ANQGSEA. V was cut by 0 bases and J by 5 bases, with 22 bases left in between. There are 17 residues in the CDR3. This CDR3 reads CSVEDRGQGYPGYGYTF. The CDR3 nucleotides are TGCAGCGTTGAAGATCGGGGTCAGGGGTACCCGGGGTATGGCTACACCTTC.

This chain uses TRBV6-1 with TRBJ1-1; a weak D match, TRBD1 (6 bases). This CDR3 has 13 amino acids. Germline V gene data show CDR1 as MNHNS and CDR2 as SASEGT. The V end lost 3 bases, the J end lost 6 bases, and 11 bases lay between the germline ends. The CDR3 loop reads CASSDRDNAEAFF. CDR3 nucleotide sequence: TGTGCCAGCAGTGACCGGGACAACGCTGAAGCTTTCTTT.

This clonotype was counted many times. The gene calls are TRBV29-1 and TRBJ1-2, with 7 bases that match TRBD1. Per the germline V gene, CDR1 is SQVTM and CDR2 is ANQGSEA. The V and J ends lost 8 bases and 2 bases, in that order; junction bases with no gene match: 5. This CDR3 spans 12 amino acids. CDR3 in DNA: TGCAGCACCACAGGGGTCAACTATGGCTACACCTTC. Its protein product is CSTTGVNYGYTF.

This clonotype was found many times. The chain employs TRBV11-2 and TRBJ2-7; D possibly matches TRBD1 or TRBD2 (5 bases each). Trimming took off 3 bases at V and 9 bases at J, with 12 bases between the two ends. Germline assignment: CDR1 SGHAT and CDR2 FQNNGV. The CDR3 sequence is 12 residues long. The CDR3 DNA is TGTGCCAGCAGCTTGGGGACGGGTCCGCAGTACTTC. The encoded protein is CASSLGTGPQYF.

In its sample, this clonotype was seen once. V and J are TRBV12-3 or TRBV12-4 and TRBJ1-6; D may be TRBD1 (5 bases). This CDR3 is built from 14 residues. V dropped 3 bases and J dropped 8 bases, with 11 bases sitting between them. CDR3 in DNA: TGTGCCAGCAGTTTGCAGGGTAACGATTCACCCCTCCACTTT. Residues: CASSLQGNDSPLHF.

In its sample, this clonotype was seen many times. V gene TRBV18 combines with J gene TRBJ1-6; D is undetermined. Looked up from germline, CDR1 is KGHSH and CDR2 is LQKENI. The CDR3 runs 15 residues. V was cut by 5 bases and J by 7 bases, with 15 bases left in between. In DNA form, the CDR3 reads TGTGCCAGCTCAGCCGGGAGACTAATAAATTCACCCCTCCACTTT. Amino acids: CASSAGRLINSPLHF. The complete variable domain, with remaining parts taken from reference TRBV18 and TRBJ1-6, reads NAGVMQNPRHLVRRRGQEARLRCSPMKGHSHVYWYRQLPEEGLKFMVYLQKENIIDESGMPKERFSAEFPKEGPSILRIQQVVRGDSAAYFCASSAGRLINSPLHFGNGTRLTVT.

This clonotype was seen a few times. This chain uses TRBV15 with TRBJ1-5; D is ambiguous. The germline V and J ends were trimmed by 4 bases and 0 bases, with 7 bases remaining between them. The CDR3 runs to 14 residues. Per germline, CDR1 LNHNV and CDR2 YYDKDF (reference sequence). CDR3: CATSKEPSNQPQHF. The CDR3 nucleotides are TGTGCCACCAGCAAGGAGCCTAGCAATCAGCCCCAGCATTTT. The variable domain in full, with the rest retrieved from reference TRBV15 and TRBJ1-5, is DAMVIQNPRYQVTQFGKPVTLSCSQTLNHNVMYWYQQKSSQAPKLLFHYYDKDFNNEADTPDNFQSRRPNTSFCFLDIRSPGLGDTAMYLCATSKEPSNQPQHFGDGTRLSIL.

The chain uses TRBV20-1 and TRBJ2-7, with 9 bases fitting TRBD2. This CDR3 region has 14 residues. Trimming removed 6 bases from V and 4 bases from J; junction bases left unmatched: 10. Germline V gene lookup returns CDR1 DFQATT and CDR2 SNEGSKA (reference sequence). CDR3 nucleotide sequence: TGCAGTGCGTATCCGGGACTAGCAAATTACGAGCAGTACTTC. This sequence encodes CSAYPGLANYEQYF.

This clonotype was counted many times. V is TRBV18 and J is TRBJ2-5; D is unclear. The germline gives CDR1 KGHSH, CDR2 LQKENI. V lost 2 bases to trimming and J lost 5 bases, with 12 bases between them. The CDR3 has 14 amino acids. The chain's CDR3 is CASSPNGSGETQYF. The CDR3 DNA sequence: TGTGCCAGCTCACCAAACGGATCTGGGGAGACCCAGTACTTC.

This clonotype is medium-sized (0.01 to 0.1%) in the sample. The rearrangement uses TRBV12-3 or TRBV12-4 and TRBJ2-7; no clear D gene. This CDR3 is built from 12 residues. Trimming shortened V by 6 bases and J by 2 bases, and 8 bases separated the two germline ends. In DNA form, the CDR3 reads TGTGCCAGCAGGGGCGCAGCCTACGAGCAGTACTTC. Its translation is CASRGAAYEQYF.